The 32 T cell receptor beta chains reported below all come from one sample, sequenced in a study of blood T cell repertoires in COVID-19. Data came from immunoSEQ multiplex PCR; TCRdb stores just in-frame clones and leaves some out. The sample has approximately 180,000 clones, 88% seen once. Sequenced input: peripheral blood. The receptors originated from a human donor in a cohort sampled during active COVID-19.

This rearrangement joins TRBV25-1 to TRBJ1-2; possible D gene TRBD1, 6 bases. This CDR3 is 14 amino acids long. Germline CDR1 and CDR2: MGHDK and SYGVNS. V was clipped by 1 base and J by 8 bases, with 14 bases between them. DNA for the CDR3: TGTGCCAGCAGTGAATCGGGGACAAAGATGGGCTACACCTTC. This encodes CASSESGTKMGYTF.

The V and J genes are TRBV4-3 and TRBJ1-2; D possibly corresponds to TRBD1 (6 bases). Germline-derived CDR1 and CDR2 are LGHNA and YSLEER. CDR3 length: 15 amino acids. Trimming removed 0 bases from V and 6 bases from J, with 14 bases in between. CDR3 sequence reads: CASSQERGRGHGYTF. CDR3 nucleotides: TGCGCCAGCAGCCAAGAGAGGGGCAGGGGCCATGGCTACACCTTC.

This sequence joins TRBV5-1 and TRBJ2-1, with D unresolved. The V gene lost 3 bases and the J gene lost 3 bases, with 16 bases spanning the gap. Germline V lookup: CDR1 SGHRS, CDR2 YFSETQ. There are 16 residues in the CDR3. The CDR3 loop is CASSSQAGTLYNEQFF. In DNA form, the CDR3 reads TGCGCCAGCAGCTCCCAGGCAGGCACTCTCTACAATGAGCAGTTCTTC.

V gene TRBV7-2 combines with J gene TRBJ2-1, with D possibly matching TRBD1 (6 bases). V dropped 1 base and J dropped 3 bases, with 10 bases sitting between them. The CDR3 extends over 15 amino acids. Germline V gene lookup returns CDR1 SGHTA and CDR2 FQGNSA. As DNA, the CDR3 is TGTGCCAGCAGCTTAGACGGGACAATCTACAATGAGCAGTTCTTC. This translates into CASSLDGTIYNEQFF.

The J gene is TRBJ2-1, the V gene TRBV23-1; 7 bases agree with TRBD2. TRBV23-1 is designated an ORF whose function remains uncertain. This CDR3 is 18 amino acids long. The junction had 17 bases not matched to a gene; V was cut back by 0 bases and J by 9 bases. CDR3: CASSQSRSLAGDNGEQFF. CDR3 in DNA: TGCGCCAGCAGTCAATCGAGGAGTTTGGCGGGAGACAATGGTGAGCAGTTCTTC.

V gene TRBV5-1 combines with J gene TRBJ1-6, with D perhaps TRBD1 (5 bases). The V gene lost 4 bases and the J gene lost 6 bases, with 17 bases spanning the gap. The CDR3 covers 16 residues. The germline V gene encodes CDR1 SGHRS and CDR2 YFSETQ. The CDR3: CASSPTETPTNSPLHF. Here the CDR3 DNA reads TGCGCCAGCAGCCCGACAGAAACCCCGACTAATTCACCCCTCCACTTT.

The V and J genes are TRBV3-1 (or the pseudogene TRBV3-2) and TRBJ1-1; 8 positions match TRBD1. CDR3 size: 14 residues. CDR1 LGHDT and CDR2 YNNKEL come from the germline V gene (reference sequence). The J segment lost 5 bases and the V segment lost 6 bases, leaving 8 bases of the junction unmatched. This CDR3 reads CASRPGGAYTEAFF. CDR3 nucleotide sequence: TGTGCCAGCAGGCCAGGGGGCGCGTATACTGAAGCTTTCTTT.

The chain couples TRBV5-4 to TRBJ2-1; TRBD2 agrees at 7 bases. The germline CDR1 and CDR2 sequences are SGHNT and YYREEE (reference sequence). Trimming at V came to 0 bases and at J to 3 bases, leaving 6 bases not matched to a gene. The CDR3 has 16 residues. The CDR3 protein is CASSLGRGVSYNEQFF. DNA of the CDR3: TGTGCCAGCAGCTTGGGCCGGGGGGTAAGCTACAATGAGCAGTTCTTC. The variable domain in full, completed from reference TRBV5-4 and TRBJ2-1, reads ETGVTQSPTHLIKTRGQQVTLRCSSQSGHNTVSWYQQALGQGPQFIFQYYREEENGRGNFPPRFSGLQFPNYSSELNVNALELDDSALYLCASSLGRGVSYNEQFFGPGTRLTVL.

The chain joins TRBV7-2 to TRBJ2-7, with D uncertain. Trimming took off 1 base at V and 0 bases at J, with 7 bases between the two ends. The CDR3 covers 14 residues. Germline V lookup: CDR1 SGHTA, CDR2 FQGNSA. The CDR3 DNA reads as TGTGCCAGCAGCTTAGGTAGTAACTCCTACGAGCAGTACTTC. This translates into CASSLGSNSYEQYF.

The rearrangement uses TRBV10-3 and TRBJ2-1, with 11 bases aligning to TRBD2. The CDR3 runs to 14 residues. V gave up 2 bases and J gave up 8 bases; unmatched junction bases: 2. CDR1 is ENHRY and CDR2 is SYGVKD in the germline V gene. The CDR3 DNA reads as TGTGCCATCAGTGAGGGACTAGCGGGTGATGAGCAGTTCTTC. This gives the protein CAISEGLAGDEQFF.

This chain links TRBV12-1 with TRBJ1-2; the table gives TRBD1 as D, unverified against the DNA. TRBV12-1 is labeled a pseudogene. The CDR3 is made up of 14 amino acids. CDR3: CASSKDTEVGGYTF. For the CDR3, the DNA is TGTGCCAGCAGCAAAGACACAGAAGTAGGTGGCTACACCTTC.

The chain links TRBV7-2 to TRBJ1-2; 7 nucleotides match TRBD1. CDR3 length: 17 residues. From germline, CDR1 is SGHTA and CDR2 FQGNSA. J lost 4 bases, V lost 6 bases, and 17 bases had no gene match. The CDR3 coding sequence is TGTGCCAGCAGACAGGAGGTAGAACAGGGGTTTATCTATGGCTACACCTTC. Translation gives CASRQEVEQGFIYGYTF.

The V call is TRBV7-9, the J call TRBJ1-3, with a tentative D call TRBD1 (5 bases). The CDR3 totals 18 residues. CDR1 and CDR2 from the germline V gene are SEHNR and FQNEAQ (reference sequence). V lost 5 bases and J 4 bases, leaving 24 bases between the germline ends. CDR3 protein: CASSPPIGGSLGGNTIYF. CDR3 nucleotide sequence: TGTGCCAGCAGCCCCCCCATTGGGGGGTCCTTGGGGGGAAACACCATATATTTT.

The V gene is TRBV6-5, the J gene TRBJ1-1; 7 nucleotides align to TRBD1. Germline loops: CDR1 MNHEY, CDR2 SVGAGI. This CDR3 is 14 amino acids long. The ends lost 5 bases at V and 2 bases at J; junction bases unmatched: 5. CDR3 sequence reads: CASSQGQFNTEAFF. In DNA form, the CDR3 reads TGTGCCAGCAGTCAGGGACAGTTCAACACTGAAGCTTTCTTT.

V is TRBV7-2 and J is TRBJ1-2; no reliable D call. CDR1 SGHTA and CDR2 FQGNSA come from the germline V gene. There are 12 residues in the CDR3. V dropped 1 base and J dropped 7 bases, with 7 bases sitting between them. The CDR3 protein is CASSLELGGYTF. The DNA for the CDR3 is TGTGCCAGCAGCTTAGAACTTGGTGGCTACACCTTC. Full variable domain (outside the CDR3, taken from reference TRBV7-2 and TRBJ1-2): GAGVSQSPSNKVTEKGKDVELRCDPISGHTALYWYRQSLGQGLEFLIYFQGNSAPDKSGLPSDRFSAERTGGSVSTLTIQRTQQEDSAVYLCASSLELGGYTFGSGTRLTVV.

V and J are TRBV6-2 or TRBV6-3 and TRBJ1-4; D may be TRBD1 (5 bases). Deletions cut 1 base from V and 0 bases from J, with 9 bases between. The germline CDR1 and CDR2 sequences are MNHEY and SVGEGT. The CDR3 runs 16 residues. Here the CDR3 DNA reads TGTGCCAGCAGTTACTTCACAGGAACAACTAATGAAAAACTGTTTTTT. Its translation: CASSYFTGTTNEKLFF.

V and J are TRBV6-1 and TRBJ2-7; 9 bases agree with TRBD1. The CDR3 is made up of 15 amino acids. V gave up 5 bases and J gave up 5 bases; unmatched junction bases: 10. CDR1 is MNHNS and CDR2 is SASEGT in the germline V gene. As DNA, the CDR3 is TGTGCCAGCAGTTTACACGGGACAGGGCTTGACGAGCAGTACTTC. Residues: CASSLHGTGLDEQYF.

The chain recombines TRBV7-6 with TRBJ1-1; D is undetermined. The V gene's germline CDR1 is SGHVS and CDR2 FNYEAQ. The CDR3 runs 15 residues. Trimming shortened V by 4 bases and J by 0 bases, and 12 bases separated the two germline ends. The CDR3 nucleotides are TGTGCCAGCAGCTCTAGAACGGGGATGAACACTGAAGCTTTCTTT. This encodes CASSSRTGMNTEAFF.

This clone was seen a single time. J is TRBJ1-1 and V is TRBV18; no reliable D call. V shed 4 bases and J shed 0 bases, with 6 bases lying between them. Germline CDR1 and CDR2: KGHSH and LQKENI. This CDR3 comprises 13 residues. DNA of the CDR3: TGTGCCAGCTCACTTCAGATGAACACTGAAGCTTTCTTT. It codes for CASSLQMNTEAFF.

The chain recombines TRBV7-6 with TRBJ2-1; the D gene is possibly TRBD2 (5 bases). The CDR3 loop spans 14 amino acids. CDR1 SGHVS and CDR2 FNYEAQ come from the germline V gene. The V gene lost 5 bases and the J gene lost 4 bases, with 12 bases spanning the gap. The CDR3 loop reads CASSPPDSYNEQFF. CDR3 in DNA: TGTGCCAGCAGCCCTCCGGACTCTTACAATGAGCAGTTCTTC.

This chain's CDR3 is CASRPDRAGGYTF. CDR3 in DNA: TGTGCCAGCAGGCCGGACAGGGCGGGCGGCTACACCTTC. The chain carries TRBV6-5 and TRBJ1-2, with TRBD1 identical over 8 bases. CDR1 and CDR2 from the germline V gene are MNHEY and SVGAGI. The CDR3 has 13 residues. Losses at the gene ends were 6 bases for V and 8 bases for J; bases not matched to a gene: 8.

This sequence joins TRBV19 and TRBJ2-3; 7 nucleotides line up with TRBD2. This CDR3 is 14 amino acids long. CDR1 and CDR2 (germline): LNHDA, SQIVND (reference sequence). With V trimmed by 5 bases and J by 1 base, 3 bases remained unmatched. The CDR3 DNA reads as TGTGCCAGTAGTGTGGGGGGGGGCACAGATACGCAGTATTTT. It codes for CASSVGGGTDTQYF.

The chain recombines TRBV3-1 (or the pseudogene TRBV3-2) with TRBJ1-4; 8 bases are a match to TRBD1. V was clipped by 1 base and J by 8 bases; unmatched bases: 9. The CDR3 consists of 16 residues. Germline values: CDR1 LGHDT, CDR2 YNNKEL (reference sequence). The CDR3 nucleotides are TGTGCCAGCAGCCAAGGGGCAGGGGGCCCATTCGAAAAACTGTTTTTT. Translation gives CASSQGAGGPFEKLFF.

J is TRBJ1-2 and V is TRBV27; 12 nucleotides line up with TRBD1. The CDR3 runs to 15 residues. Germline CDR1 and CDR2: MNHEY and SMNVEV (reference sequence). The V gene end was trimmed by 2 bases and the J gene end by 2 bases; junction bases not matched to a gene: 0. CDR3 region: CASSLGTGGNYGYTF. CDR3 nucleotides: TGTGCCAGCAGTTTAGGGACAGGGGGCAACTATGGCTACACCTTC.

This clone showed up many times. The chain carries TRBV28 and TRBJ1-5; D might be TRBD1 (5 bases). Germline V lookup: CDR1 MDHEN, CDR2 SYDVKM. Trimming shortened V by 6 bases and J by 0 bases, and 12 bases separated the two germline ends. The CDR3 spans 15 residues. The CDR3 sequence: CASSSRDISNQPQHF. Written as DNA, the CDR3 is TGTGCCAGCAGCTCCAGGGATATTAGCAATCAGCCCCAGCATTTT.

The chain combines TRBV18 with TRBJ1-1, with 7 bases identical to TRBD1. V lost 3 bases to trimming and J lost 1 base; unmatched junction nucleotides: 2. Germline values: CDR1 KGHSH, CDR2 LQKENI. CDR3 length equals 14 residues. This CDR3 reads CASSPGQPNTEAFF. CDR3 in DNA: TGTGCCAGCTCACCGGGACAGCCGAACACTGAAGCTTTCTTT.

The chain joins TRBV29-1 to TRBJ1-2; 7 nucleotides match TRBD1. V was clipped by 3 bases and J by 2 bases; unmatched bases: 3. Germline assignment: CDR1 SQVTM and CDR2 ANQGSEA. The CDR3 contains 13 residues. CDR3 amino acids: CSVEVGQNYGYTF. CDR3 bases: TGCAGCGTTGAGGTGGGACAGAACTATGGCTACACCTTC. The whole variable domain, filled in from reference TRBV29-1 and TRBJ1-2, reads SAVISQKPSRDICQRGTSLTIQCQVDSQVTMMFWYRQQPGQSLTLIATANQGSEATYESGFVIDKFPISRPNLTFSTLTVSNMSPEDSSIYLCSVEVGQNYGYTFGSGTRLTVV.

The chain is built from TRBV27 and TRBJ2-1; 10 bases fit TRBD2. J gave up 8 bases and V 9 bases, and 13 bases lay outside the gene matches. CDR3 length equals 15 residues. CDR1 is MNHEY and CDR2 is SMNVEV in the germline V gene (reference sequence). The CDR3 DNA reads TGTGCCAGTCAAACGGGGCTAGCGGGAGTGCATGAGCAGTTCTTC. Translating gives CASQTGLAGVHEQFF.

This chain uses TRBV7-7 with TRBJ1-5; D might be TRBD1 (5 bases). V shed 5 bases and J shed 6 bases, with 29 bases lying between them. The CDR3 has 19 residues. From germline, CDR1 is SSHAT and CDR2 FNYEAQ (reference sequence). The DNA for the CDR3 is TGTGCCAGCAGCAAAGCGGGGCCAGTATTACCTAAAACGGGTCAGCCCCAGCATTTT. Amino acid sequence: CASSKAGPVLPKTGQPQHF.

The chain combines TRBV5-1 with TRBJ2-7, with 10 positions matching TRBD2. This CDR3 spans 15 amino acids. Germline assignment: CDR1 SGHRS and CDR2 YFSETQ. The V and J ends lost 5 bases and 3 bases, in that order; junction bases with no gene match: 8. CDR3 loop: CASRASGSSSYEQYF. CDR3 sequence (DNA): TGCGCCAGCAGGGCTAGCGGGAGTAGTAGCTACGAGCAGTACTTC.

For this clone: This sample includes further DNA sequences coding for the same CDR3. The V gene is TRBV27, the J gene TRBJ1-2; tentatively, D is TRBD1 (5 bases). Germline assignment: CDR1 MNHEY and CDR2 SMNVEV (reference sequence). This CDR3 contains 12 residues. V lost 5 bases and J 5 bases, leaving 9 bases between the germline ends. CDR3 protein: CASSPQGYGYTF. Written as DNA, the CDR3 is TGTGCCAGCAGTCCCCAGGGTTATGGCTACACCTTC.

The chain combines TRBV3-1 (or the pseudogene TRBV3-2) with TRBJ2-1, with D unclear. Germline loops: CDR1 LGHDT, CDR2 YNNKEL (reference sequence). The CDR3 is 17 amino acids. V lost 0 bases, J lost 0 bases, and 12 bases lay in between. In nucleotides, the CDR3 is TGTGCCAGCAGCCAAGAAAAACTCACGAGCTCCTACAATGAGCAGTTCTTC. This gives the protein CASSQEKLTSSYNEQFF.